This T cell receptor beta chain was sequenced during a study of blood T cell repertoires in COVID-19. About the study: T cells, B-cell-depleted T cells, or PBMCs supplied cDNA or gDNA.

Authors' processing steps: Amplification of reference gene primers provided the estimated nucleated cell counts. Clones were read by immunoSEQ multiplex PCR, and TCRdb kept only the in-frame ones, dropping some. V and J calls and clone size are given by that table; D and trimming were obtained from the DNA. The sample includes approximately 150,000 clones, 83% of them seen just once. V was clipped by 2 bases and J by 10 bases; unmatched bases: 5. The germline V gene has CDR1 MNHEY and CDR2 SVGAGI. The CDR3 consists of 15 residues. The sequence was collected from a woman of 80 years or more with acute or convalescent COVID-19. The gene calls are TRBV6-5 and TRBJ1-6; 10 bases fit TRBD1. The sample consisted of peripheral blood. CDR3 sequence: CASSYRTGGGSPLHF. DNA of the CDR3: TGTGCCAGCAGTTACAGGACAGGGGGAGGGTCACCCCTCCACTTT.